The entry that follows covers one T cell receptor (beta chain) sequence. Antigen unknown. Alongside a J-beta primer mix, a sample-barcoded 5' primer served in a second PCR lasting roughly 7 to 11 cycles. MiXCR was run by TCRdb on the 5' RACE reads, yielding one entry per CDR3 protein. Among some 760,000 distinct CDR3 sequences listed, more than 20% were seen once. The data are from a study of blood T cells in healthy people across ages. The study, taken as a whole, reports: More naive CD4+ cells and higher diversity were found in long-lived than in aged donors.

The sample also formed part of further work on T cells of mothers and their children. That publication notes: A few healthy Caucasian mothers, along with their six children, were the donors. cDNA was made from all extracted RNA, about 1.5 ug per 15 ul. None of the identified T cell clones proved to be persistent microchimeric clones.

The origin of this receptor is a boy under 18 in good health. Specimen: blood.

The CDR3 DNA reads TGTGCCAGCAGCCCCGGGGACCTCGCCACAGATACGCAGTATTTT. Residues: CASSPGDLATDTQYF. The chain couples TRBV11-3 to TRBJ2-3; D is possibly TRBD1 or TRBD2 (5 bases each). V lost 5 bases to trimming and J lost 2 bases, with 14 bases between them. In germline, CDR1 is SGHNT, CDR2 YENEEA. The CDR3 contains 15 residues.